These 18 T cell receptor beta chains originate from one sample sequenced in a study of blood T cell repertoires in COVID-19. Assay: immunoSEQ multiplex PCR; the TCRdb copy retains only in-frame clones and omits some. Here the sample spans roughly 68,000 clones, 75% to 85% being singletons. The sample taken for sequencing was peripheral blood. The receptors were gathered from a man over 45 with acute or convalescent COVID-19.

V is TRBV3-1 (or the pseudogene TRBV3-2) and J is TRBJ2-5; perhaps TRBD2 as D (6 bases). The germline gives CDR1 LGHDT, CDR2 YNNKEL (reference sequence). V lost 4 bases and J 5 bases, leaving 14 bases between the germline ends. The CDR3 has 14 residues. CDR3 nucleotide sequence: TGTGCCAGCAGCCCCGGACTAACCCTGGAGACCCAGTACTTC. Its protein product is CASSPGLTLETQYF.

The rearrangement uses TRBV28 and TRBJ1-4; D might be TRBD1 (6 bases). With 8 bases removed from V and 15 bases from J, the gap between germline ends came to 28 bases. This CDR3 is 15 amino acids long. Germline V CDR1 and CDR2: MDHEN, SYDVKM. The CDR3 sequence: CASSLGDKRRGGVFF. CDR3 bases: TGTGCCAGCTCTTTAGGGGACAAGCGGCGGGGAGGGGTGTTTTTT.

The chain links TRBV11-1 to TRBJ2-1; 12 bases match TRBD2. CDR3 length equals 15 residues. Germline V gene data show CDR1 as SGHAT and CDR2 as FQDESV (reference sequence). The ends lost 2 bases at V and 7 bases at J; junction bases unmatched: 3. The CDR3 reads CASSLPSGGANEQFF. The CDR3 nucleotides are TGTGCCAGCAGCTTACCTAGCGGGGGGGCGAATGAGCAGTTCTTC.

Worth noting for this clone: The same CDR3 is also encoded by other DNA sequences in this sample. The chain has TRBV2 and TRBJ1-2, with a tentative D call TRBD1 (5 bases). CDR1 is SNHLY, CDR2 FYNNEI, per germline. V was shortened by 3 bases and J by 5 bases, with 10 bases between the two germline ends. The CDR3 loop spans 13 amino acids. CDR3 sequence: CASSDGRGYGYTF. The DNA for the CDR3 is TGTGCCAGCAGTGATGGTAGGGGTTATGGCTACACCTTC.

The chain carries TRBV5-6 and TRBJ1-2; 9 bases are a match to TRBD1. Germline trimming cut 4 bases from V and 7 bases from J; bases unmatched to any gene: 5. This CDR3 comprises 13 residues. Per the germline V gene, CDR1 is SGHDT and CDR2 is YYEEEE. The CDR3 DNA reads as TGTGCCAGCAGCCGGACAGGGGTGGGTGGCTACACCTTC. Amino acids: CASSRTGVGGYTF.

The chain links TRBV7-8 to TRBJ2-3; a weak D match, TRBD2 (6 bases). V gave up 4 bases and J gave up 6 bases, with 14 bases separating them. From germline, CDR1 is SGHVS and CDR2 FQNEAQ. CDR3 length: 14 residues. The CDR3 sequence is CASSYAGPADTQYF. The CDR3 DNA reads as TGTGCCAGCAGCTACGCGGGGCCGGCTGATACGCAGTATTTT.

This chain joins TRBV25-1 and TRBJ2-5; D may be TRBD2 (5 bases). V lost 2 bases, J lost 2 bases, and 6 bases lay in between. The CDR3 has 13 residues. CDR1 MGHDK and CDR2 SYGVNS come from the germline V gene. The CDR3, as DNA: TGTGCCAGCAGTGAACCGGGACAAGAGACCCAGTACTTC. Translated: CASSEPGQETQYF.

The CDR3 region has the DNA TGTGCCAGCAGTAGGGGGTACTATAATTCACCCCTCCACTTT. Translated, it gives CASSRGYYNSPLHF. The V call is TRBV25-1, the J call TRBJ1-6, with a tentative D call TRBD1 (6 bases). This CDR3 contains 14 residues. V lost 5 bases and J 3 bases, leaving 8 bases between the germline ends. CDR1 is MGHDK and CDR2 is SYGVNS in the germline V gene.

The CDR3 here is CASSSRQPGGNQPQHF. Here the CDR3 DNA reads TGTGCCAGCAGTTCAAGACAGCCTGGGGGCAATCAGCCCCAGCATTTT. The chain has TRBV28 and TRBJ1-5, with D possibly TRBD1 on 5 matching bases. The germline V gene encodes CDR1 MDHEN and CDR2 SYDVKM. The germline V and J ends were trimmed by 4 bases and 2 bases, with 15 bases remaining between them. The CDR3 has 16 amino acids. The entire variable domain, with the rest obtained from reference TRBV28 and TRBJ1-5, is as follows: DVKVTQSSRYLVKRTGEKVFLECVQDMDHENMFWYRQDPGLGLRLIYFSYDVKMKEKGDIPEGYSVSREKKERFSLILESASTNQTSMYLCASSSRQPGGNQPQHFGDGTRLSIL.

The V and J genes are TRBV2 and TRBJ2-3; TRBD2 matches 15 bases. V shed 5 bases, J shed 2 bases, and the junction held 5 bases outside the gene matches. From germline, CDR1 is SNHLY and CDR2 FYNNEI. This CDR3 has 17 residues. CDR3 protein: CASSRGTSGGSTDTQYF. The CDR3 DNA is TGTGCCAGCAGTCGCGGGACTAGCGGGGGGTCCACAGATACGCAGTATTTT.

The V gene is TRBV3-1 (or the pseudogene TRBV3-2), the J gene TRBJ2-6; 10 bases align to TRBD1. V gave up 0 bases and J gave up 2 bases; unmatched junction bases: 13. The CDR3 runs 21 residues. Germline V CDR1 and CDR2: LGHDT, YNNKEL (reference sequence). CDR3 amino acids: CASSQEGDRGLRFPGANVLTF. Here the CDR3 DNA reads TGTGCCAGCAGCCAAGAGGGGGACAGGGGTCTTCGGTTCCCTGGGGCCAACGTCCTGACTTTC.

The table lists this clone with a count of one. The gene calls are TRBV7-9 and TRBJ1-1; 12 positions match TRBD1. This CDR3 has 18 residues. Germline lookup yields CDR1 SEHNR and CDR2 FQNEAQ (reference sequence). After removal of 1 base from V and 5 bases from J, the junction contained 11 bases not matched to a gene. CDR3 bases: TGTGCCAGCAGCTTAGGGGGACAGGGGGCATTTTTGGGAACTGAAGCTTTCTTT. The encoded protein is CASSLGGQGAFLGTEAFF.

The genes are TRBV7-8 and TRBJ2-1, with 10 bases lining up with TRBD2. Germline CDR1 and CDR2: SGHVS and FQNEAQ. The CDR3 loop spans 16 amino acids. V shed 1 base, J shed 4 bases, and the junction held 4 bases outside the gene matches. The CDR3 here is CASSLGAGGGYNEQFF. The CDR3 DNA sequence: TGTGCCAGCAGCTTAGGAGCGGGGGGGGGATACAATGAGCAGTTCTTC.

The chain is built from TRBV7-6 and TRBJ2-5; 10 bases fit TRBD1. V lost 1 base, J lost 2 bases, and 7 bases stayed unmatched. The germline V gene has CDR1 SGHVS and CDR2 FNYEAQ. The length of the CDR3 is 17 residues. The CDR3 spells CASSLEGTGDTQETQYF. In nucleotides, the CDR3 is TGTGCCAGCAGCTTAGAAGGGACAGGGGACACTCAAGAGACCCAGTACTTC.

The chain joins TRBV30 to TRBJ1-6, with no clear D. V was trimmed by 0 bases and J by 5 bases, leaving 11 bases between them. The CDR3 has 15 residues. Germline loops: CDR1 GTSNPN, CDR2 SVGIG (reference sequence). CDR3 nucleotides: TGTGCCTGGAGTGTACTCGAGGGAAATAATTCACCCCTCCACTTT. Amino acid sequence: CAWSVLEGNNSPLHF.

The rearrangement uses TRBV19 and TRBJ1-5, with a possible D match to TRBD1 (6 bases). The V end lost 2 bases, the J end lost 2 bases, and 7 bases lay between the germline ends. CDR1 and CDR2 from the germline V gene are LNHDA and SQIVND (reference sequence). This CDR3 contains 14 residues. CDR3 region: CASSISGGNQPQHF. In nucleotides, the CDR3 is TGTGCCAGTAGTATATCAGGGGGCAATCAGCCCCAGCATTTT.

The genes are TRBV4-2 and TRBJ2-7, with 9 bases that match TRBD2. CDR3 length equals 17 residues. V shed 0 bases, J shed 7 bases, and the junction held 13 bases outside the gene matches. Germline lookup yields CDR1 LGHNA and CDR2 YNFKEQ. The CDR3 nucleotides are TGTGCCAGCAGCCAAGATATCTCCCGGACTAGCGAGGGTGAGCAGTACTTC. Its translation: CASSQDISRTSEGEQYF.

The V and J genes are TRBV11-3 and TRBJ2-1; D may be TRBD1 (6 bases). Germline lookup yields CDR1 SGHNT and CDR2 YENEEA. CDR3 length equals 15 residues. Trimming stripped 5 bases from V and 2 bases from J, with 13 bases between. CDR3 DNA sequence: TGTGCCAGCAGCCCACGGGACACGGCCTACAATGAGCAGTTCTTC. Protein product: CASSPRDTAYNEQFF.